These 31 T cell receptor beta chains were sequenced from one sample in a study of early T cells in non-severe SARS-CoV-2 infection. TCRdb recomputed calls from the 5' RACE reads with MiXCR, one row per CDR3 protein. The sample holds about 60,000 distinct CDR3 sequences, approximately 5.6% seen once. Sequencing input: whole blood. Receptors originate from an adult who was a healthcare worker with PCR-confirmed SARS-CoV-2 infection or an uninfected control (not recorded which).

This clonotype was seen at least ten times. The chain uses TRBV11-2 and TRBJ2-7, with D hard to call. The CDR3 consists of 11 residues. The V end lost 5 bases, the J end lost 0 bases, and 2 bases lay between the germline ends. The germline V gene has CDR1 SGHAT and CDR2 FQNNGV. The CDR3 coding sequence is TGTGCCAGCAGCATCTCCTACGAGCAGTACTTC. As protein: CASSISYEQYF.

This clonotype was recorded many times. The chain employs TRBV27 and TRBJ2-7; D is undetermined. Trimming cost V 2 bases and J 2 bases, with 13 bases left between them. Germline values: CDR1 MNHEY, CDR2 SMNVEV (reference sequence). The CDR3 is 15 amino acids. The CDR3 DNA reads TGTGCCAGCAGTTTAGGGCGAGAAATTACCTACGAGCAGTACTTC. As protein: CASSLGREITYEQYF.

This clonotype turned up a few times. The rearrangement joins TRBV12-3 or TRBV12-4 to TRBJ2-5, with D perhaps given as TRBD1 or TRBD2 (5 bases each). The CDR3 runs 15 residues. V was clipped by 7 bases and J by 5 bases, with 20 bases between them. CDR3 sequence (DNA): TGTGCCAGCACCCCTGGGGGACGAGAGGTCGAGACCCAGTACTTC. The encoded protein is CASTPGGREVETQYF.

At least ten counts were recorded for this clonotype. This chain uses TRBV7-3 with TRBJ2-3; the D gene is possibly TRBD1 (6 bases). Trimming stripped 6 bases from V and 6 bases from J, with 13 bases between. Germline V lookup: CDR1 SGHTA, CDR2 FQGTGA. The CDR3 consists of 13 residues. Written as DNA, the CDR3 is TGTGCCAGCAGTTCCGGAACAGGGGATACGCAGTATTTT. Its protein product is CASSSGTGDTQYF.

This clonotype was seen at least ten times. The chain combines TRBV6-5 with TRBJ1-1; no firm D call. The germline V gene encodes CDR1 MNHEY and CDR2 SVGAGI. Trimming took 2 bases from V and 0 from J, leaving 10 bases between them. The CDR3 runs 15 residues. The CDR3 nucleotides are TGTGCCAGCAGTTACAAGCCGAGGATGAACACTGAAGCTTTCTTT. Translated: CASSYKPRMNTEAFF.

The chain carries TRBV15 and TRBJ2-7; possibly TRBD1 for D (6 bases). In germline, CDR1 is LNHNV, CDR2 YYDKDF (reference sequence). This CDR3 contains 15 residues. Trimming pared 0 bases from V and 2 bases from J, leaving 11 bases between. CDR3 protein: CATSRDRGATYEQYF. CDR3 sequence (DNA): TGTGCCACCAGCAGAGACAGGGGCGCTACCTACGAGCAGTACTTC.

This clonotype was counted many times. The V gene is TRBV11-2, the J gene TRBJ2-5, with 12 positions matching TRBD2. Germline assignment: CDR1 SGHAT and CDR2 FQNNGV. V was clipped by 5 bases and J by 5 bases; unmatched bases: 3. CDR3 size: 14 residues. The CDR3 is CASSPTSGGETQYF. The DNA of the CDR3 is TGTGCCAGCAGCCCGACTAGCGGGGGCGAGACCCAGTACTTC.

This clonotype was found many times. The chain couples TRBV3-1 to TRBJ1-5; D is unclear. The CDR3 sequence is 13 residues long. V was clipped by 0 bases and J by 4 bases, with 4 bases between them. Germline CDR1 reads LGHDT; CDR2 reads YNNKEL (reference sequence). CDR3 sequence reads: CASSQDRNQPQHF. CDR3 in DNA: TGTGCCAGCAGCCAAGACAGAAATCAGCCCCAGCATTTT.

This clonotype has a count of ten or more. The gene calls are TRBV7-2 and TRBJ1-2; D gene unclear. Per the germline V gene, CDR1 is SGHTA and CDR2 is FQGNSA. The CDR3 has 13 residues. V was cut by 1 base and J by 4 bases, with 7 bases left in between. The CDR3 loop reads CASSLEAGYGYTF. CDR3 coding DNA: TGTGCCAGCAGCTTAGAGGCGGGCTATGGCTACACCTTC.

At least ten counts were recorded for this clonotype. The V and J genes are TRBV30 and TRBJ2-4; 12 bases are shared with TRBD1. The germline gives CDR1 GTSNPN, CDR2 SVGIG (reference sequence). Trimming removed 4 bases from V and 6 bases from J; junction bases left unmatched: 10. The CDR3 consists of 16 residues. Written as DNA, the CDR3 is TGTGCCTGGAACTTAAAGGGACAGGGGGCGATAAACATTCAGTACTTC. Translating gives CAWNLKGQGAINIQYF.

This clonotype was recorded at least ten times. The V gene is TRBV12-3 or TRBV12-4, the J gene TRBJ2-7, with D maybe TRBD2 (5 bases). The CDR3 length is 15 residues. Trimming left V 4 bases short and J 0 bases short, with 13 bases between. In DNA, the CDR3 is TGTGCCAGCAGTTACGGACTGGGTGGCTCCTACGAGCAGTACTTC. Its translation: CASSYGLGGSYEQYF.

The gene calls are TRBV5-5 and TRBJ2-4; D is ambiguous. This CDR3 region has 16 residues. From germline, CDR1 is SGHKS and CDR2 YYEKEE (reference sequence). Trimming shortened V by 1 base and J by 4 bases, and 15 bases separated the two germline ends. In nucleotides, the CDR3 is TGTGCCAGCAGCTTGTATCCCCAGGTCTTAAAAAACATTCAGTACTTC. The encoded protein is CASSLYPQVLKNIQYF.

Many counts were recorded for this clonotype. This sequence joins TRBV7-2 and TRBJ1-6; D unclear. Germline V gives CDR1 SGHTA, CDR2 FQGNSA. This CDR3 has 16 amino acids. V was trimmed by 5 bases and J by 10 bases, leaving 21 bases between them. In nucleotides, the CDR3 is TGTGCCAGCAGCCGTGGCGGGCAGGTCGAGCGATCACCCCTCCACTTT. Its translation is CASSRGGQVERSPLHF.

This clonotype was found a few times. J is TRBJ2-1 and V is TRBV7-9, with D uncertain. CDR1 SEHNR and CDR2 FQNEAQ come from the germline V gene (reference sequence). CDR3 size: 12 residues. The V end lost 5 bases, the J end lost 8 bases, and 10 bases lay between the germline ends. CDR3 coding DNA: TGTGCCAGCAGCCTTGTAGTTTATGAGCAGTTCTTC. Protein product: CASSLVVYEQFF.

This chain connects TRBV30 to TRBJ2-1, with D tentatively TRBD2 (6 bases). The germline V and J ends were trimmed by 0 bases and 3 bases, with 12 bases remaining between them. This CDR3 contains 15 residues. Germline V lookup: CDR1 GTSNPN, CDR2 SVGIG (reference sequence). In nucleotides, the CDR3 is TGTGCCTGGAGTGTAGCGGGTCCCTTCTACAATGAGCAGTTCTTC. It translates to CAWSVAGPFYNEQFF.

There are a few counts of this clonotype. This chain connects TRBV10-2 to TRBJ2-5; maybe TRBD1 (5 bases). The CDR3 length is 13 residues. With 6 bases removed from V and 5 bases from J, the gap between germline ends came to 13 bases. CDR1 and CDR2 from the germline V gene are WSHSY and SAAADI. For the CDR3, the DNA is TGCGCCAGCAGCAGGGATTCCAGGGAGACCCAGTACTTC. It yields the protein CASSRDSRETQYF.

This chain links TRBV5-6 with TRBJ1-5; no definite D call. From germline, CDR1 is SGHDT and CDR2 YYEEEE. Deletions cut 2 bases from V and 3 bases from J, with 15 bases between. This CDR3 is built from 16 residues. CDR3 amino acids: CASSFSWEEDNQPQHF. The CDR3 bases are TGTGCCAGCAGCTTTAGTTGGGAGGAGGACAATCAGCCCCAGCATTTT.

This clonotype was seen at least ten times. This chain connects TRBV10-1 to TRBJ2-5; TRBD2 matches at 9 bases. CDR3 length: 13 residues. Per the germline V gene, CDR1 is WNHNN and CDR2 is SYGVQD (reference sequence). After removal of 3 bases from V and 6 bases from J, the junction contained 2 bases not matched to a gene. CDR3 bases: TGCGCCAGCAGTGATAGCGGGAGAAAGACCCAGTACTTC. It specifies CASSDSGRKTQYF.

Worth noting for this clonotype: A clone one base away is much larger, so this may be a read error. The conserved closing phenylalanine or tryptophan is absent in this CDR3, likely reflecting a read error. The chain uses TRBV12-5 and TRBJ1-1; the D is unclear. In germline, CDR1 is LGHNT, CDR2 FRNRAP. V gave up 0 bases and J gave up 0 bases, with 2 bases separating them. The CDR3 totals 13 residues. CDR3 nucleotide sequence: TGTGCTAGTGGTTTGGTGATGAACACTGAAGCTTTCATT. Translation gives CASGLVMNTEAFI.

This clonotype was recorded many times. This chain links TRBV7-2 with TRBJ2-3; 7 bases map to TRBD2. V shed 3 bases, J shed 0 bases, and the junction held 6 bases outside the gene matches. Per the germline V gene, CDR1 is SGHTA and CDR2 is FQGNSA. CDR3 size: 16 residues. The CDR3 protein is CASSFVGGGSTDTQYF. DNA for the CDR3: TGTGCCAGCAGCTTCGTCGGCGGGGGTAGCACAGATACGCAGTATTTT.

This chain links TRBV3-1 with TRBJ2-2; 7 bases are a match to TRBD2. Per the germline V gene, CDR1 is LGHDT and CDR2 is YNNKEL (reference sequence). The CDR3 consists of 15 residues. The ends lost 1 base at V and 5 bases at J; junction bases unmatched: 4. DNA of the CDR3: TGTGCCAGCAGCCAAGCCCAGGGAGGGACCGGGGAGCTGTTTTTT. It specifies CASSQAQGGTGELFF.

As DNA, the CDR3 is TGTGCCAGCAGTGTCCACAGGTCTTCACCCCTCCACTTT. Translated: CASSVHRSSPLHF. V is TRBV12-3 or TRBV12-4 and J is TRBJ1-6, with D possibly TRBD1 on 5 matching bases. V dropped 5 bases and J dropped 9 bases, with 11 bases sitting between them. CDR3 length equals 13 residues.

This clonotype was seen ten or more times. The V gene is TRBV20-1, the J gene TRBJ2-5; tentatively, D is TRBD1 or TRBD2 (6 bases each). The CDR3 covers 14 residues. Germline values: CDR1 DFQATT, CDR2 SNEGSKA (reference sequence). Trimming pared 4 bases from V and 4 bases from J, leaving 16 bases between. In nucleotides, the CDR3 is TGCAGTGCTACTGGGGCCGGAGGGGGAGAGACCCAGTACTTC. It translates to CSATGAGGGETQYF.

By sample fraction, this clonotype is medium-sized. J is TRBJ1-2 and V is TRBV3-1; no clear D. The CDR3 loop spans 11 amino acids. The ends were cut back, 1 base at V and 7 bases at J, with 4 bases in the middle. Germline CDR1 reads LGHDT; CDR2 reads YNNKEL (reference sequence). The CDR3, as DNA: TGTGCCAGCAGCCAAGGAAGTGGCTACACCTTC. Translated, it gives CASSQGSGYTF. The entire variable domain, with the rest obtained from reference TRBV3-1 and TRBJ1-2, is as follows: DTAVSQTPKYLVTQMGNDKSIKCEQNLGHDTMYWYKQDSKKFLKIMFSYNNKELIINETVPNRFSPKSPDKAHLNLHINSLELGDSAVYFCASSQGSGYTFGSGTRLTVV.

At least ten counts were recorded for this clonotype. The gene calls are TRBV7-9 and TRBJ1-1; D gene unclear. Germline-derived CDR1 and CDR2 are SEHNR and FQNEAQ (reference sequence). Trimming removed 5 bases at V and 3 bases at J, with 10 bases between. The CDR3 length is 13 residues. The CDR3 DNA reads TGTGCCAGCAGCCCGTCGACCTACACTGAAGCTTTCTTT. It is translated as CASSPSTYTEAFF.

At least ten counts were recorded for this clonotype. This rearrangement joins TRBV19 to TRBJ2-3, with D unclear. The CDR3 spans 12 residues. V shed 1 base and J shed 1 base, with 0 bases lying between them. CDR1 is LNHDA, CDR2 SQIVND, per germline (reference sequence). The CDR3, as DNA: TGTGCCAGTAGTATAGGCACAGATACGCAGTATTTT. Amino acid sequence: CASSIGTDTQYF.

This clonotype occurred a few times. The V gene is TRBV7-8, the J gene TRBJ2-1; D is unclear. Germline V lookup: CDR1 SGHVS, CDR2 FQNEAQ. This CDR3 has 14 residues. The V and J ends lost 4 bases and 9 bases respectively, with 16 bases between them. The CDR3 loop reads CASSSLTPRSEQFF. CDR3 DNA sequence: TGTGCCAGCAGCTCCTTGACCCCCAGGAGTGAGCAGTTCTTC.

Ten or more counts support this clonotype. The CDR3 protein is CSARLAGVTEQYF. CDR3 bases: TGCAGTGCTAGACTAGCGGGAGTAACGGAGCAGTACTTC. The J gene is TRBJ2-7, the V gene TRBV20-1; 10 bases agree with TRBD2. Looked up from germline, CDR1 is DFQATT and CDR2 is SNEGSKA (reference sequence). This CDR3 contains 13 residues. V lost 2 bases to trimming and J lost 7 bases; unmatched junction nucleotides: 5.

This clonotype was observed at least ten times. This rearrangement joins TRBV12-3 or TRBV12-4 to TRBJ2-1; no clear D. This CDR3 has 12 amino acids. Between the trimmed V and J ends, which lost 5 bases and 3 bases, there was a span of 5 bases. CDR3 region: CASSANYNEQFF. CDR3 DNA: TGTGCCAGCAGTGCCAACTACAATGAGCAGTTCTTC.

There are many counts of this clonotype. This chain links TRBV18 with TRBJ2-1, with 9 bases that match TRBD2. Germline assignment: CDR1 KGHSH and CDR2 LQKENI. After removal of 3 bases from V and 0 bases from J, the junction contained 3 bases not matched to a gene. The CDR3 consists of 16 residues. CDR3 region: CASSPLAGSSYNEQFF. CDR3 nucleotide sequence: TGTGCCAGCTCACCTCTAGCGGGAAGCTCCTACAATGAGCAGTTCTTC.

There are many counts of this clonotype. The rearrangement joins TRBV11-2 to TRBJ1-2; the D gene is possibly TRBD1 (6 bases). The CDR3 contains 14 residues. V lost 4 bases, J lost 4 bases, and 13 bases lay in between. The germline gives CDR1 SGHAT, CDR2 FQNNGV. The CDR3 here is CASSSNRAAYGYTF. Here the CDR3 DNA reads TGTGCCAGCAGCTCCAACAGGGCGGCCTATGGCTACACCTTC.